This entry lists 5 T cell receptor beta chains sequenced from one sample in a study of neurological immune-mediated disorders. Each CDR3 protein gets one entry after TCRdb re-called the 5' RACE reads with MiXCR. The table lists 30,000 to 35,000 distinct CDR3 sequences, under 30% of them singletons. The sequenced material came from CD4+ T cells from blood. The source of these receptors is a man between 50 and 59 years old with HTLV-1-associated myelopathy (HAM/TSP).

A note on this clonotype: A clone one base away is much larger, so this may be a read error. The chain has TRBV3-1 and TRBJ1-5; D ambiguous. Germline V gene lookup returns CDR1 LGHDT and CDR2 YNNKEL (reference sequence). The ends were cut back, 2 bases at V and 11 bases at J, with 19 bases in the middle. The CDR3 length is 15 residues. The CDR3 loop reads CASSQTTGGNQTQHF. DNA of the CDR3: TGTGCCAGCAGCCAAACAACGGGAGGGAACCAGACCCAGCATTTT.

This chain connects TRBV9 to TRBJ1-6; D is uncertain. The germline V gene encodes CDR1 SGDLS and CDR2 YYNGEE. The CDR3 length is 14 residues. The germline V and J ends were trimmed by 4 bases and 10 bases, with 15 bases remaining between them. Here the CDR3 DNA reads TGTGCCAGCAGCCCCCGTGGGGAATTGTCACCCCTCCACTTT. Protein: CASSPRGELSPLHF.

This clonotype appeared many times. The chain recombines TRBV4-1 with TRBJ2-7, with 8 bases aligning to TRBD2. V was clipped by 1 base and J by 4 bases; unmatched bases: 3. Germline loops: CDR1 MGHRA, CDR2 YSYEKL. The CDR3 is 14 residues long. CDR3 residues: CASSQGLAQYEQYF. The CDR3 DNA follows: TGCGCCAGCAGCCAAGGACTAGCGCAATACGAGCAGTACTTC.

This clonotype was detected many times. The chain has TRBV5-1 and TRBJ2-5, with 11 nucleotides matching TRBD2. The CDR3 runs 15 residues. Germline V gives CDR1 SGHRS, CDR2 YFSETQ. V lost 0 bases, J lost 4 bases, and 2 bases stayed unmatched. As DNA, the CDR3 is TGCGCCAGCAGCTTGGCCGGGACTAGCGGAGAGACCCAGTACTTC. Its translation: CASSLAGTSGETQYF.

With regard to this clonotype: Since a much larger clone is just one base distant, this may be a read error. The rearrangement links TRBV6-8 to TRBJ1-5; possibly TRBD1 for D (5 bases). The germline CDR1 and CDR2 sequences are MNHGY and SAAAGT. V was clipped by 5 bases and J by 3 bases, with 14 bases between them. This CDR3 spans 15 amino acids. CDR3 protein: CASSAWGSPNQPQHF. The CDR3 DNA is TGTGCCAGCAGTGCGTGGGGCAGCCCCAATCAGCCCCAGCATTTT.